Presented here are 27 T cell receptor beta chains from one specimen sequenced in a study of T cell responses to AZD1222 COVID-19 vaccine. The repertoire was sequenced with immunoSEQ multiplex PCR; TCRdb's copy has only in-frame clones and lacks some. This sample has 120,000 or so clones, with 70% to 90% found just once. The starting material was peripheral blood, obtained on day 0 of AZD1222 vaccination. The receptors originated from an adult in good health.

J is TRBJ1-5 and V is TRBV27; D is possibly TRBD1 (6 bases). V was trimmed by 0 bases and J by 7 bases, leaving 10 bases between them. This CDR3 spans 14 amino acids. Germline values: CDR1 MNHEY, CDR2 SMNVEV (reference sequence). CDR3: CASSLSQGRQPQHF. CDR3 in DNA: TGTGCCAGCAGTTTATCGCAGGGGAGGCAGCCCCAGCATTTT.

CDR3 loop: CASTLERGVTYEQYF. In DNA, the CDR3 is TGTGCCAGCACCTTAGAGCGGGGGGTTACCTACGAGCAGTACTTC. This chain links TRBV6-5 with TRBJ2-7, with 9 bases that match TRBD2. Trimming removed 7 bases from V and 2 bases from J; junction bases left unmatched: 9. Germline CDR1 and CDR2: MNHEY and SVGAGI. CDR3 length equals 15 residues.

The gene calls are TRBV19 and TRBJ2-7; 12 nucleotides line up with TRBD1. Germline V gene data show CDR1 as LNHDA and CDR2 as SQIVND (reference sequence). The V segment lost 10 bases and the J segment 4 bases; nucleotides outside the gene matches: 20. This CDR3 comprises 18 residues. This chain's CDR3 is CANPHRDRGLSGNYEQYF. CDR3 sequence (DNA): TGTGCCAATCCCCACCGGGACAGGGGGCTGTCTGGGAATTACGAGCAGTACTTC.

Only one count was recorded for this clone. The J gene is TRBJ2-5, the V gene TRBV9; 10 bases are a match to TRBD2. With V trimmed by 0 bases and J by 4 bases, 9 bases remained unmatched. The CDR3 runs to 17 residues. From germline, CDR1 is SGDLS and CDR2 YYNGEE. The DNA of the CDR3 is TGTGCCAGCAGCGTAGGTGGGCTAGCGGGGGTCGGAGAGACCCAGTACTTC. The encoded protein is CASSVGGLAGVGETQYF.

V is TRBV28 and J is TRBJ1-5; D gene unclear. The length of the CDR3 is 17 residues. Germline V gene sequence: CDR1 MDHEN, CDR2 SYDVKM. Trimming stripped 0 bases from V and 4 bases from J, with 16 bases between. CDR3 in amino acids: CASSLWEGTGTNQPQHF. In nucleotides, the CDR3 is TGTGCCAGCAGTTTATGGGAAGGTACGGGTACAAATCAGCCCCAGCATTTT.

The sample holds a few counts of this clone. This chain joins TRBV2 and TRBJ1-2; weak D call: TRBD1 (6 bases). Germline loops: CDR1 SNHLY, CDR2 FYNNEI. The CDR3 has 14 amino acids. V was clipped by 4 bases and J by 3 bases, with 12 bases between them. CDR3 DNA: TGTGCCAGCAGTGGGGGCGCAGGGGACTATGGCTACACCTTC. Protein sequence: CASSGGAGDYGYTF.

The chain combines TRBV7-2 with TRBJ2-1; weak D call: TRBD1 (5 bases). V lost 0 bases to trimming and J lost 6 bases, with 6 bases between them. Germline V CDR1 and CDR2: SGHTA, FQGNSA. This CDR3 has 13 residues. Here the CDR3 reads CASSLARGNEQFF. As DNA, the CDR3 is TGTGCCAGCAGCTTAGCTAGGGGCAATGAGCAGTTCTTC. The full variable domain, in which reference TRBV7-2 and TRBJ2-1 provide the parts outside the CDR3, is GAGVSQSPSNKVTEKGKDVELRCDPISGHTALYWYRQSLGQGLEFLIYFQGNSAPDKSGLPSDRFSAERTGGSVSTLTIQRTQQEDSAVYLCASSLARGNEQFFGPGTRLTVL.

The chain is built from TRBV28 and TRBJ2-1; D gene unclear. V lost 6 bases, J lost 5 bases, and 14 bases lay in between. Per germline, CDR1 MDHEN and CDR2 SYDVKM. The CDR3 covers 14 residues. For the CDR3, the DNA is TGTGCCAGCAGACCAGCCTCCGCTAACAATGAGCAGTTCTTC. It encodes CASRPASANNEQFF.

The chain combines TRBV5-8 with TRBJ1-5; 8 bases line up with TRBD1. J was trimmed by 3 bases and V by 4 bases; bases with no gene match: 3. The CDR3 spans 14 residues. Germline values: CDR1 SGHTS, CDR2 YDEGEE. This CDR3 reads CASSRQGNNQPQHF. Written as DNA, the CDR3 is TGTGCCAGCAGCCGACAGGGGAACAATCAGCCCCAGCATTTT.

The chain uses TRBV7-9 and TRBJ2-1, with 12 nucleotides matching TRBD2. V lost 6 bases to trimming and J lost 3 bases; unmatched junction nucleotides: 6. Germline V gene sequence: CDR1 SEHNR, CDR2 FQNEAQ (reference sequence). The CDR3 totals 16 residues. The CDR3 DNA is TGTGCCAGCAGTTCTCGACTAGCGGGAGTCTACAATGAGCAGTTCTTC. This translates into CASSSRLAGVYNEQFF.

V and J are TRBV4-3 and TRBJ1-2; 7 bases line up with TRBD1. The V and J ends lost 5 bases and 5 bases, in that order; junction bases with no gene match: 8. The CDR3 loop spans 14 amino acids. CDR1 LGHNA and CDR2 YSLEER come from the germline V gene. CDR3 loop: CASSKREQGYGYTF. CDR3 in DNA: TGCGCCAGCAGCAAACGGGAACAGGGGTATGGCTACACCTTC.

The genes are TRBV6-5 and TRBJ1-1, with 8 bases that match TRBD1. This CDR3 is built from 13 residues. CDR1 is MNHEY, CDR2 SVGAGI, per germline. V gave up 6 bases and J gave up 3 bases; unmatched junction bases: 3. CDR3 in DNA: TGTGCCAGCAGACAGGGGGGCGACACTGAAGCTTTCTTT. Its translation: CASRQGGDTEAFF.

This chain joins TRBV3-1 (or the pseudogene TRBV3-2) and TRBJ2-1, with TRBD2 matching 14 bases. The J segment lost 7 bases and the V segment lost 3 bases, leaving 5 bases of the junction unmatched. Germline CDR1 reads LGHDT; CDR2 reads YNNKEL (reference sequence). The CDR3 covers 16 residues. As DNA, the CDR3 is TGTGCCAGCAGCCAGGGGACTAGCGGGAGTTATAATGAGCAGTTCTTC. Protein sequence: CASSQGTSGSYNEQFF.

This clone has a handful of counts. V gene TRBV11-3 combines with J gene TRBJ2-2, with 11 bases lining up with TRBD2. The length of the CDR3 is 16 residues. Germline-derived CDR1 and CDR2 are SGHNT and YENEEA. The J segment lost 5 bases and the V segment lost 5 bases, leaving 7 bases of the junction unmatched. The CDR3 reads CASSRRPSGGTGELFF. The CDR3 region has the DNA TGTGCCAGCAGCCGCCGCCCTAGCGGGGGGACCGGGGAGCTGTTTTTT.

In its sample, this clone was seen once. V and J are TRBV28 and TRBJ2-4; 10 bases are shared with TRBD2. CDR3 size: 16 residues. V was clipped by 4 bases and J by 0 bases; unmatched bases: 3. Germline values: CDR1 MDHEN, CDR2 SYDVKM. Here the CDR3 reads CASSSRLAGAKNIQYF. CDR3 sequence (DNA): TGTGCCAGCAGTTCCCGACTAGCGGGAGCCAAAAACATTCAGTACTTC.

The CDR3 DNA sequence: TGTGCCAGCAGCACCATTTGGGGGGATGAGCAGTTCTTC. It is translated as CASSTIWGDEQFF. The rearrangement links TRBV28 to TRBJ2-1, with D tentatively TRBD2 (6 bases). This CDR3 contains 13 residues. From germline, CDR1 is MDHEN and CDR2 SYDVKM. The ends were cut back, 6 bases at V and 8 bases at J, with 14 bases in the middle.

The chain couples TRBV28 to TRBJ2-5; possibly TRBD1 for D (6 bases). Between the trimmed V and J ends, which lost 6 bases and 3 bases, there was a span of 11 bases. This CDR3 is built from 13 residues. Germline V CDR1 and CDR2: MDHEN, SYDVKM. CDR3 residues: CASRAGVEETQYF. The CDR3 bases are TGTGCCAGCAGGGCAGGGGTAGAAGAGACCCAGTACTTC.

V and J are TRBV5-5 and TRBJ2-2; 8 bases map to TRBD2. J was trimmed by 6 bases and V by 4 bases; bases with no gene match: 11. From germline, CDR1 is SGHKS and CDR2 YYEKEE (reference sequence). CDR3 length: 16 residues. CDR3 nucleotides: TGTGCCAGCAGCGGGGCCGGGACTAGAAGGGCCGGGGAGCTGTTTTTT. It translates to CASSGAGTRRAGELFF.

The rearrangement uses TRBV30 and TRBJ1-5; D not certain. The ends were cut back, 2 bases at V and 7 bases at J, with 18 bases in the middle. In germline, CDR1 is GTSNPN, CDR2 SVGIG (reference sequence). The CDR3 is 15 residues long. The CDR3 coding sequence is TGTGCCTGGAGTCATCAGAGGGCACAATGGCAGCCCCAGCATTTT. Protein sequence: CAWSHQRAQWQPQHF. The full variable domain, with the rest looked up from reference TRBV30 and TRBJ1-5, is SQTIHQWPATLVQPVGSPLSLECTVEGTSNPNLYWYRQAAGRGLQLLFYSVGIGQISSEVPQNLSASRPQDRQFILSSKKLLLSDSGFYLCAWSHQRAQWQPQHFGDGTRLSIL.

V gene TRBV12-3 or TRBV12-4 combines with J gene TRBJ1-1; D may be TRBD1 (6 bases). V dropped 6 bases and J dropped 3 bases, with 11 bases sitting between them. The CDR3 spans 13 residues. The CDR3 sequence: CASSSQGDTEAFF. The CDR3 DNA is TGTGCCAGCAGCTCACAGGGAGACACTGAAGCTTTCTTT.

The gene calls are TRBV20-1 and TRBJ2-7; D not resolved. CDR3 length: 11 amino acids. The germline CDR1 and CDR2 sequences are DFQATT and SNEGSKA (reference sequence). Trimming stripped 6 bases from V and 3 bases from J, with 9 bases between. The CDR3 loop is CSARSLYEQYF. The CDR3 nucleotides are TGCAGTGCAAGGTCCCTCTACGAGCAGTACTTC.

This rearrangement joins TRBV27 to TRBJ2-3; weak D call: TRBD2 (6 bases). Germline lookup yields CDR1 MNHEY and CDR2 SMNVEV (reference sequence). V dropped 4 bases and J dropped 5 bases, with 16 bases sitting between them. The CDR3 has 15 residues. In nucleotides, the CDR3 is TGTGCCAGCAGTTCGCATACTAGCTCCGGAGATACGCAGTATTTT. This gives the protein CASSSHTSSGDTQYF.

The genes are TRBV30 and TRBJ2-7; D might be TRBD2 (7 bases). The germline V and J ends were trimmed by 5 bases and 5 bases, with 13 bases remaining between them. The CDR3 length is 12 residues. Germline V CDR1 and CDR2: GTSNPN, SVGIG (reference sequence). The CDR3 region has the DNA TGTGCCTGGGCGGGGGCCGGCCACGAGCAGTACTTC. Protein sequence: CAWAGAGHEQYF.

The chain joins TRBV14 to TRBJ1-1; no reliable D call. V was trimmed by 4 bases and J by 1 base, leaving 4 bases between them. The germline CDR1 and CDR2 sequences are SGHDN and FVKESK. CDR3 length: 12 amino acids. CDR3 sequence reads: CASSPPNTEAFF. The CDR3 DNA sequence: TGTGCCAGCAGCCCACCGAACACTGAAGCTTTCTTT.

This chain joins TRBV30 and TRBJ1-2; 10 nucleotides line up with TRBD1. CDR1 GTSNPN and CDR2 SVGIG come from the germline V gene (reference sequence). CDR3 length: 15 residues. V lost 3 bases to trimming and J lost 7 bases; unmatched junction nucleotides: 11. CDR3 loop: CAWSPSGQGIRGYTF. CDR3 sequence (DNA): TGTGCCTGGAGCCCCTCGGGACAGGGGATCCGTGGCTACACCTTC.

The chain joins TRBV25-1 to TRBJ2-5; TRBD1 is a possible D gene (5 bases). The ends were cut back, 0 bases at V and 2 bases at J, with 13 bases in the middle. This CDR3 has 16 residues. Germline CDR1 and CDR2: MGHDK and SYGVNS. As DNA, the CDR3 is TGTGCCAGCAGTGAATATGCCAGGGCCTTACAAGAGACCCAGTACTTC. Translated: CASSEYARALQETQYF.

The V gene is TRBV12-3 or TRBV12-4, the J gene TRBJ2-7, with no clear D. The CDR3 sequence is 12 residues long. The V and J ends lost 9 bases and 5 bases respectively, with 14 bases between them. CDR3 residues: CASQVQWNEQYF. The CDR3 bases are TGTGCCAGTCAGGTACAGTGGAACGAGCAGTACTTC.